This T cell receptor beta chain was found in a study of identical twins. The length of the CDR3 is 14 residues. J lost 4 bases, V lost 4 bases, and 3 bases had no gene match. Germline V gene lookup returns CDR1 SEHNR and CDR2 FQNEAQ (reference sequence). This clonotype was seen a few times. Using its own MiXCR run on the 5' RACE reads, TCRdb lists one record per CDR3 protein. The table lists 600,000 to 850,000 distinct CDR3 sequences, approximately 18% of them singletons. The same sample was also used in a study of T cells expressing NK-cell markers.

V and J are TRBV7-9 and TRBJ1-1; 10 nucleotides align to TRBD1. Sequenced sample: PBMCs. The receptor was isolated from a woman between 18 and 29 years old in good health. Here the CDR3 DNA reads TGTGCCAGCAGCTCCGGGGACAGGGGCACTGAAGCTTTCTTT. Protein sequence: CASSSGDRGTEAFF.